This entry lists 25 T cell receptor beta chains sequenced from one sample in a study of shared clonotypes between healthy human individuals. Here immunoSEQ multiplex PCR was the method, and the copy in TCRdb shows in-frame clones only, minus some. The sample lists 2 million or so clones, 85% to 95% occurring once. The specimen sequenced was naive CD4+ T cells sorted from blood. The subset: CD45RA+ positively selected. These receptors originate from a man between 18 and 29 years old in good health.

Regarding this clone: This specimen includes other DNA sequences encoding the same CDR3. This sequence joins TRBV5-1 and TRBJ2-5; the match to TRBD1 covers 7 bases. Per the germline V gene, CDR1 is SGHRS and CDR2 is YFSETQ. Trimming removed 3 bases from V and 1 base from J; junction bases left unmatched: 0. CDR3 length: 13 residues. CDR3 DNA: TGCGCCAGCAGCTCAGGGGGCCAAGAGACCCAGTACTTC. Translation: CASSSGGQETQYF.

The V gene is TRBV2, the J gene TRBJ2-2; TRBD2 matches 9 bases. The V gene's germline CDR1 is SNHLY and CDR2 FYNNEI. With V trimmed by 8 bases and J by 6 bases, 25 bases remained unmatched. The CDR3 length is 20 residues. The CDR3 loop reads CASGAGGRFELAGASGELFF. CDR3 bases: TGTGCCAGCGGAGCAGGGGGGCGCTTTGAATTAGCGGGAGCGTCCGGGGAGCTGTTTTTT.

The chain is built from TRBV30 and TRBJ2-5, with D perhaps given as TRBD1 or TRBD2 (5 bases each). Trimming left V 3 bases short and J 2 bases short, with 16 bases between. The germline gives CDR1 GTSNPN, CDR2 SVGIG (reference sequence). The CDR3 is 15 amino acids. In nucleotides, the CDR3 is TGTGCCTGGAGCGAGGGGAGAATGAGTCAAGAGACCCAGTACTTC. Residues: CAWSEGRMSQETQYF.

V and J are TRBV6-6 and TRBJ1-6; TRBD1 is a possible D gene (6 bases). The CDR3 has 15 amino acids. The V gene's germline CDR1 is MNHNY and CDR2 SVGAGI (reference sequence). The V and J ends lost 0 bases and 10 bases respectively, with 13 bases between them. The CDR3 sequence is CASSYSEQGWSPLHF. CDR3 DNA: TGTGCCAGCAGTTACTCAGAACAGGGATGGTCACCCCTCCACTTT.

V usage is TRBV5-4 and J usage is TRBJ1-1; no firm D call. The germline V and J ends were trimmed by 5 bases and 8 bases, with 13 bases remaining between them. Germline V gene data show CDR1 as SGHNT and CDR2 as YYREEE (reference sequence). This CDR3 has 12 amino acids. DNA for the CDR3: TGTGCCAGCAGGGCCCCGACGAGGGAAGCTTTCTTT. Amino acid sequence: CASRAPTREAFF.

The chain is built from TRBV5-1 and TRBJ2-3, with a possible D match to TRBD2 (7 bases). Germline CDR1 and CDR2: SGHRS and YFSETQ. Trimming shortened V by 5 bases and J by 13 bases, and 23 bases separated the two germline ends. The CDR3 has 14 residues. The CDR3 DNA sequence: TGCGCCAGCAGTCCGCAGACGGGGGGCGCAACAGAGTATTTT. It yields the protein CASSPQTGGATEYF.

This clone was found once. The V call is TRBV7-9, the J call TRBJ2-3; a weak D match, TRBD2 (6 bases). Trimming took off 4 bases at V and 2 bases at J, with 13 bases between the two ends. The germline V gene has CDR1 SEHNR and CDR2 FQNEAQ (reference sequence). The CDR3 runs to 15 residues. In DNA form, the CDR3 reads TGTGCCAGCAGCTGGGGCGGGGCAGACACAGATACGCAGTATTTT. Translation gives CASSWGGADTDTQYF.

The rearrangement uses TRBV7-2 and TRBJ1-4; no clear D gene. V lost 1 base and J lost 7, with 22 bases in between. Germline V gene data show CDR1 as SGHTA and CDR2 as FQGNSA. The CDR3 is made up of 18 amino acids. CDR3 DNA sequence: TGTGCCAGCAGCTTAGGTCTTGGCGTTTTCGACTCTTCTGAAAAACTGTTTTTT. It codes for CASSLGLGVFDSSEKLFF.

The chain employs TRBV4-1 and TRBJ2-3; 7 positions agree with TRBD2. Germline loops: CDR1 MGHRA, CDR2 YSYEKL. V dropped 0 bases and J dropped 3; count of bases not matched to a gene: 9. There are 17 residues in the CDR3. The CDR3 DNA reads TGCGCCAGCAGCCAAGATGGGAGCGGGGTGGGTACAGATACGCAGTATTTT. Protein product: CASSQDGSGVGTDTQYF.

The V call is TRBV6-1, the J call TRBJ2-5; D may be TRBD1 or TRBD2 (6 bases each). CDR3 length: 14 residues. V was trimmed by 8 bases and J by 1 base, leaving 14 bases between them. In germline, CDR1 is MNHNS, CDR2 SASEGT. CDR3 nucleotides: TGTGCCAGCGAGAAGGGGGGCGTCCAAGAGACCCAGTACTTC. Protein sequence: CASEKGGVQETQYF.

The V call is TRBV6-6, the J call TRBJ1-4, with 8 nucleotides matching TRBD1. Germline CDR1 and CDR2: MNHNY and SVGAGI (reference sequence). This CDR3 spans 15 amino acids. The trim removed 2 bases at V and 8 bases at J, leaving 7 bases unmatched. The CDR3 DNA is TGTGCCAGCAGTTACCCTGGACAGGGAAGCGAAAAACTGTTTTTT. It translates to CASSYPGQGSEKLFF.

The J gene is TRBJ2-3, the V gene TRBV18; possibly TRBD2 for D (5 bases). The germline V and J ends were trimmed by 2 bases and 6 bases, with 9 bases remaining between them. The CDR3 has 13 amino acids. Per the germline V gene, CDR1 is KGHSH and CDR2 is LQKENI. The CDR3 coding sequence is TGTGCCAGCTCACCATTGAGGGCGGATACGCAGTATTTT. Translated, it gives CASSPLRADTQYF.

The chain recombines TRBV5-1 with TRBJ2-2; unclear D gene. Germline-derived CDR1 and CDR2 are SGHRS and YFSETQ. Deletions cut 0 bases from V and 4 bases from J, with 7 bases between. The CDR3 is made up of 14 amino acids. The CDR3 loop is CASSLDPATGELFF. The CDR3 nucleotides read TGCGCCAGCAGCTTGGACCCAGCCACCGGGGAGCTGTTTTTT.

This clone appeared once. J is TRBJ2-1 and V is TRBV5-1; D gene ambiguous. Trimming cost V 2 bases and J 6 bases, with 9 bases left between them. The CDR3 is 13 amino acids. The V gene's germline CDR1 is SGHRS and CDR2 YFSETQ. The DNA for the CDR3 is TGCGCCAGCAGCTTAGAGTATCGCAATGAGCAGTTCTTC. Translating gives CASSLEYRNEQFF.

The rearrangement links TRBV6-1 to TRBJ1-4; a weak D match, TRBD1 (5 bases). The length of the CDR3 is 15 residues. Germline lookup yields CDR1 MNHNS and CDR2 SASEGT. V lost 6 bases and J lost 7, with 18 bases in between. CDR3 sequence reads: CASRATEGRGEKLFF. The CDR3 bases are TGTGCCAGCAGGGCTACCGAGGGGCGGGGTGAAAAACTGTTTTTT.

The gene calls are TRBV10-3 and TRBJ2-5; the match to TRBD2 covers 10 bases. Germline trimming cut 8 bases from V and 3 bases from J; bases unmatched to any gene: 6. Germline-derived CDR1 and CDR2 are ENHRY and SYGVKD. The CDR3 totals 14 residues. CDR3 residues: CAIGEAGGEETQYF. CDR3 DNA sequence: TGTGCCATCGGAGAAGCGGGAGGGGAAGAGACCCAGTACTTC.

CDR3: CAWNGAGGNTIYF. The CDR3 coding sequence is TGTGCCTGGAACGGGGCAGGAGGAAACACCATATATTTT. This chain links TRBV30 with TRBJ1-3; a weak D match, TRBD1 (5 bases). Looked up from germline, CDR1 is GTSNPN and CDR2 is SVGIG (reference sequence). The CDR3 is 13 amino acids. V lost 4 bases to trimming and J lost 4 bases, with 11 bases between them.

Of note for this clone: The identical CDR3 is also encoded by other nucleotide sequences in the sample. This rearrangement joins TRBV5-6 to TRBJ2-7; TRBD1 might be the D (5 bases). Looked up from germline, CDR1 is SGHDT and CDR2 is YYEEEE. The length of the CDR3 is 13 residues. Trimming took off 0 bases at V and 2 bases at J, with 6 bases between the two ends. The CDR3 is CASSLGRAYEQYF. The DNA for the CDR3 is TGTGCCAGCAGCTTGGGCAGGGCCTACGAGCAGTACTTC. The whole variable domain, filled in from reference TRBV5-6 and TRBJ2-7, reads DAGVTQSPTHLIKTRGQQVTLRCSPKSGHDTVSWYQQALGQGPQFIFQYYEEEERQRGNFPDRFSGHQFPNYSSELNVNALLLGDSALYLCASSLGRAYEQYFGPGTRLTVT.

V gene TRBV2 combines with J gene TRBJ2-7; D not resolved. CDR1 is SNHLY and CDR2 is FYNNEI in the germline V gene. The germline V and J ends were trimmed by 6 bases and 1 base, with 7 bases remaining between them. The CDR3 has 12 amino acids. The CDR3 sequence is CASREQSYEQYF. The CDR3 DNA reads TGTGCCAGCAGGGAGCAATCCTACGAGCAGTACTTC.

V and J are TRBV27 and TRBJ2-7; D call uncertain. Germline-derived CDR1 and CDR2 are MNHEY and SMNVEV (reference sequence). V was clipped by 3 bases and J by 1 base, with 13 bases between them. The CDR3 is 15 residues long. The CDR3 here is CASSLATFRSYEQYF. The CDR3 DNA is TGTGCCAGCAGTTTGGCGACTTTCAGATCCTACGAGCAGTACTTC.

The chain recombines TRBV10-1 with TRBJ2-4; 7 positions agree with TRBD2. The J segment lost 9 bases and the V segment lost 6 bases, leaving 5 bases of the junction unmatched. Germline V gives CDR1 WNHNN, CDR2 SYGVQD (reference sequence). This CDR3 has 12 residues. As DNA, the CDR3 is TGCGCCAGCAGCACTAGCGAGGGCATTCAGTACTTC. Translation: CASSTSEGIQYF.

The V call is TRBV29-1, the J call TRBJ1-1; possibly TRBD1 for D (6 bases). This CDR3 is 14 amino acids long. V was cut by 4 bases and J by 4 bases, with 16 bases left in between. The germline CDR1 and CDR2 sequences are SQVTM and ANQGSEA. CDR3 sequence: CSVVLHQGGTEAFF. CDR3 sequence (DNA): TGCAGCGTTGTTCTCCATCAAGGGGGCACTGAAGCTTTCTTT. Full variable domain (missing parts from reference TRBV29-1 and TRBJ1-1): SAVISQKPSRDICQRGTSLTIQCQVDSQVTMMFWYRQQPGQSLTLIATANQGSEATYESGFVIDKFPISRPNLTFSTLTVSNMSPEDSSIYLCSVVLHQGGTEAFFGQGTRLTVV.

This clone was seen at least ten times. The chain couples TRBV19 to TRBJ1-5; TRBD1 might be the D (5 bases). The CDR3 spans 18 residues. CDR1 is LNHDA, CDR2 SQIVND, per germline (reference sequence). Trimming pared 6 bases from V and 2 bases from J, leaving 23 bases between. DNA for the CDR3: TGTGCCAGTAGCTTCTCATCCGGGACTAATGTGGGCAATCAGCCCCAGCATTTT. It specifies CASSFSSGTNVGNQPQHF.

CDR3 DNA: TGTGCCTGGAACTTCGGACGGTTGAACTATGGCTACACCTTC. This translates into CAWNFGRLNYGYTF. V and J are TRBV30 and TRBJ1-2; unclear D gene. The V end lost 4 bases, the J end lost 2 bases, and 14 bases lay between the germline ends. CDR3 size: 14 residues. Germline loops: CDR1 GTSNPN, CDR2 SVGIG (reference sequence).

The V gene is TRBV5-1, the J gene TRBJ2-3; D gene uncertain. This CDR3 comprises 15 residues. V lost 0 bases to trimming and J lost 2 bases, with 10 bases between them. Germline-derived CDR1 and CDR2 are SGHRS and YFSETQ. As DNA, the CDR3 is TGCGCCAGCAGCTTGGGTGGGGATCCCACAGATACGCAGTATTTT. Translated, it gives CASSLGGDPTDTQYF.